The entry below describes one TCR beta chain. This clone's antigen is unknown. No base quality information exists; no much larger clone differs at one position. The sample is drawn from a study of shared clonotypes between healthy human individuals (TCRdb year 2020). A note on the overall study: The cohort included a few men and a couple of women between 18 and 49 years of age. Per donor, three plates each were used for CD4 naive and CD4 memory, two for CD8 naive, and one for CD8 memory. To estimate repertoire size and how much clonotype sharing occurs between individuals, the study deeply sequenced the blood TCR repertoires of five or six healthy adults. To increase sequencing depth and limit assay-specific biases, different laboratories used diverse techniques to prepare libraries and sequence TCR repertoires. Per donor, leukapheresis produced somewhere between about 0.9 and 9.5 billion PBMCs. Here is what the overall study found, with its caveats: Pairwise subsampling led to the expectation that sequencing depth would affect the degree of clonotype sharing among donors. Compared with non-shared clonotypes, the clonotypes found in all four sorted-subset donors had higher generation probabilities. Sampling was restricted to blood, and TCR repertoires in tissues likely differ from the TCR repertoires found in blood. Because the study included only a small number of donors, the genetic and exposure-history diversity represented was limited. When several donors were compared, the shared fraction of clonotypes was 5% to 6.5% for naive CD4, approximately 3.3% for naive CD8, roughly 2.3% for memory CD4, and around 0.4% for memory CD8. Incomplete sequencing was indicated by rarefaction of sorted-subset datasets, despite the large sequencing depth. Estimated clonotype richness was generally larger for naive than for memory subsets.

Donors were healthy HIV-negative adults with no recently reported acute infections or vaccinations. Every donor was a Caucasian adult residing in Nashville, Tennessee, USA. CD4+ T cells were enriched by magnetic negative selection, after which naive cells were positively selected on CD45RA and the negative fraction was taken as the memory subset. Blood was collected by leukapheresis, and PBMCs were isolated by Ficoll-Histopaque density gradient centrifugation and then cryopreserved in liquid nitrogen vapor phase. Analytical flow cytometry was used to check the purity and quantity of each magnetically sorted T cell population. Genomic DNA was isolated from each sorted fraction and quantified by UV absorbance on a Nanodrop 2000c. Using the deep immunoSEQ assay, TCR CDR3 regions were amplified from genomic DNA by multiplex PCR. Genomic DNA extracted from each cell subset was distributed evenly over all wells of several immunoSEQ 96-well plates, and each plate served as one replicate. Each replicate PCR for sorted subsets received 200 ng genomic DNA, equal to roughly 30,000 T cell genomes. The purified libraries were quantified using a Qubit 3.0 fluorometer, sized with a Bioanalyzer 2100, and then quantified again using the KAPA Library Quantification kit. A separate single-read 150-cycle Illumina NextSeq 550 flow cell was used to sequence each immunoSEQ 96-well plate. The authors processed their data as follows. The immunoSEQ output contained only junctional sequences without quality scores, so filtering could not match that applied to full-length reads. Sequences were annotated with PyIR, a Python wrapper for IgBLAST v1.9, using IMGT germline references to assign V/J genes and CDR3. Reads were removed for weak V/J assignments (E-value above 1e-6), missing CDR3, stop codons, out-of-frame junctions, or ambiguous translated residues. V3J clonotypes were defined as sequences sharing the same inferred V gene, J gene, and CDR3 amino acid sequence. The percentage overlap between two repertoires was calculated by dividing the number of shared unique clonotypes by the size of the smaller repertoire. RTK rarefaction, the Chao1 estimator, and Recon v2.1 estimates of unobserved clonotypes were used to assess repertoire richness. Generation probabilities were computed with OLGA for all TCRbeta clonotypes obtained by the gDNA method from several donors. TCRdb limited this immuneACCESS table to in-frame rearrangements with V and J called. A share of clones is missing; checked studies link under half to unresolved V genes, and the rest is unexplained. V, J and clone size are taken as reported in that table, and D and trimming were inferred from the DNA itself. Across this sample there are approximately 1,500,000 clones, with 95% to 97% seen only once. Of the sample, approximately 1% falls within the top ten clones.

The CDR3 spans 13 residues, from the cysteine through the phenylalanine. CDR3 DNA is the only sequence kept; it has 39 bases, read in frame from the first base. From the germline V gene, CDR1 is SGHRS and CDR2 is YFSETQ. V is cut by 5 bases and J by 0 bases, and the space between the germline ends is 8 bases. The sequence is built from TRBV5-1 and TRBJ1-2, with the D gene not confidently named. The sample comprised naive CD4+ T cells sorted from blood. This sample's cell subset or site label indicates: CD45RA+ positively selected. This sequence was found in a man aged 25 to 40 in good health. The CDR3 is CASSSAANYGYTF. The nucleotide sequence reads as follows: TGCGCCAGCAGTTCGGCAGCTAACTATGGCTACACCTTC.